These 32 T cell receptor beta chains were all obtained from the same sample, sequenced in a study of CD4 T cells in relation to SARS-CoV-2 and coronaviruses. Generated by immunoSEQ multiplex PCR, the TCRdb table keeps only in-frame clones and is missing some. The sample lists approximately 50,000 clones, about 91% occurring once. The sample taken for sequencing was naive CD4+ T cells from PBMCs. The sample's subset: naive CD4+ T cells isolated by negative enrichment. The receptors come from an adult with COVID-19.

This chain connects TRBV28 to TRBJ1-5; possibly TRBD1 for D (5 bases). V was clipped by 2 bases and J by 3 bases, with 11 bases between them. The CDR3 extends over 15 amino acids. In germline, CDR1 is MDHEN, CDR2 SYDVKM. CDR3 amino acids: CASSLTTAFNQPQHF. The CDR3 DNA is TGTGCCAGCAGTTTAACGACAGCGTTCAATCAGCCCCAGCATTTT.

In nucleotides, the CDR3 is TGTGCCAGCAGTTACGATGGGACTAGCGGGAGAGAGACCCAGTACTTC. Protein sequence: CASSYDGTSGRETQYF. The chain uses TRBV6-7 and TRBJ2-5; 14 bases align to TRBD2. TRBV6-7 belongs to the ORF category, with a function that is uncertain. The CDR3 is 16 amino acids. Trimming at V came to 2 bases and at J to 4 bases, leaving 3 bases not matched to a gene.

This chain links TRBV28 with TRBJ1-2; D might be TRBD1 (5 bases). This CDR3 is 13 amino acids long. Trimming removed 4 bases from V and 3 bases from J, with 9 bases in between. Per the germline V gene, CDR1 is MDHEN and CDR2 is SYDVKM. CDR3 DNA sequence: TGTGCCAGCAGTTCGGGGGAACACTATGGCTACACCTTC. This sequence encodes CASSSGEHYGYTF.

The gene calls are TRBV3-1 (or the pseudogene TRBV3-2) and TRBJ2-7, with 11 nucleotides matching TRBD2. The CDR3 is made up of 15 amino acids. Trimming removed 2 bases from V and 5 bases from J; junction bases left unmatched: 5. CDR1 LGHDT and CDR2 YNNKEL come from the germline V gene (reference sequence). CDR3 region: CASSQMLAGGHEQYF. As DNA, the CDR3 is TGTGCCAGCAGCCAAATGCTAGCGGGAGGTCACGAGCAGTACTTC.

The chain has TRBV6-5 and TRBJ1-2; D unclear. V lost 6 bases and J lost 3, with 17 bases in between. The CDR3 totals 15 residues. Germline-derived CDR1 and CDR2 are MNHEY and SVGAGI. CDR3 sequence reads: CASSRARDGHYGYTF. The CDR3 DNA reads TGTGCCAGCAGCCGCGCGAGGGATGGACACTATGGCTACACCTTC.

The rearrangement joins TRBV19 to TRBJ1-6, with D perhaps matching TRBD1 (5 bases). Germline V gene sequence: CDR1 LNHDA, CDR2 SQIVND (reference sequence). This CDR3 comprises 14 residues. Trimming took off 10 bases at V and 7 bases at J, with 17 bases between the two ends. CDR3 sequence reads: CATESGVRNSPLHF. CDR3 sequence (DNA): TGTGCCACCGAGTCGGGGGTAAGAAATTCACCCCTCCACTTT.

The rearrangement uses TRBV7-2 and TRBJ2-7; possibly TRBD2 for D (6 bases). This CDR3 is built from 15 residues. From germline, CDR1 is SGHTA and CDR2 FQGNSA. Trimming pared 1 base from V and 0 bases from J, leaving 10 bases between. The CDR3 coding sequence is TGTGCCAGCAGCTTAGGCGGGGCAAGCTCCTACGAGCAGTACTTC. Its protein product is CASSLGGASSYEQYF.

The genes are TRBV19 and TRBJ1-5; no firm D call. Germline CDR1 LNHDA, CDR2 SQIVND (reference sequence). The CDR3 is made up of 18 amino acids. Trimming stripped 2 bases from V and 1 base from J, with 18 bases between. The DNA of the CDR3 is TGTGCCAGTAGTATATGGGTTGACTTTCTGGCCAGCAATCAGCCCCAGCATTTT. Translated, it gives CASSIWVDFLASNQPQHF. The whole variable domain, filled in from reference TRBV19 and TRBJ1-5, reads DGGITQSPKYLFRKEGQNVTLSCEQNLNHDAMYWYRQDPGQGLRLIYYSQIVNDFQKGDIAEGYSVSREKKESFPLTVTSAQKNPTAFYLCASSIWVDFLASNQPQHFGDGTRLSIL.

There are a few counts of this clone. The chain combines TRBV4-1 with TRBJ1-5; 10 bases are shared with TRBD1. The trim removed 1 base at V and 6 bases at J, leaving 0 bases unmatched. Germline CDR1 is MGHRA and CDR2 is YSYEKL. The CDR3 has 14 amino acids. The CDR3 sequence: CASSQGTGGQPQHF. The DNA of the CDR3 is TGCGCCAGCAGCCAAGGGACAGGGGGTCAGCCCCAGCATTTT.

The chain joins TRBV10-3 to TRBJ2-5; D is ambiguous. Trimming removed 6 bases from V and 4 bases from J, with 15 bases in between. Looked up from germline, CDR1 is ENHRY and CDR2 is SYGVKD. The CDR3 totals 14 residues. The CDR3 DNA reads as TGTGCCATCAGCGAGCCGGCTTGGGGAGAGACCCAGTACTTC. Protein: CAISEPAWGETQYF.

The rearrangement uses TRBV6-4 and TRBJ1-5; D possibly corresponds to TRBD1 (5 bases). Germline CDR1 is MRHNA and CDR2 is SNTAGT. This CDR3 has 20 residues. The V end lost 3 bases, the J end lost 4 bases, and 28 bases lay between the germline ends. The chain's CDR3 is CASSEVSEGGVGAENQPQHF. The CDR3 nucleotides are TGTGCCAGCAGTGAAGTTTCAGAAGGAGGGGTTGGGGCGGAGAATCAGCCCCAGCATTTT.

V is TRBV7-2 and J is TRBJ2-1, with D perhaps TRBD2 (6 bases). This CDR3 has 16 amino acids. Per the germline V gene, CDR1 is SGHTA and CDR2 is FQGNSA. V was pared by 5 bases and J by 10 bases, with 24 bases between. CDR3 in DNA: TGTGCCAGCAGCACCTTTCCCGGGACCCGCGGGAAGGAGCAGTTCTTC. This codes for CASSTFPGTRGKEQFF. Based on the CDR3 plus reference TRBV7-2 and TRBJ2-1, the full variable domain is GAGVSQSPSNKVTEKGKDVELRCDPISGHTALYWYRQSLGQGLEFLIYFQGNSAPDKSGLPSDRFSAERTGGSVSTLTIQRTQQEDSAVYLCASSTFPGTRGKEQFFGPGTRLTVL.

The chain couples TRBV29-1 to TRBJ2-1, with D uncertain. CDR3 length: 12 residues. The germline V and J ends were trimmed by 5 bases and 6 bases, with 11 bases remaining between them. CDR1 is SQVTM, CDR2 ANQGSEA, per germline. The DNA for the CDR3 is TGCAGCGTTTCCGGACCATCCAATGAGCAGTTCTTC. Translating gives CSVSGPSNEQFF.

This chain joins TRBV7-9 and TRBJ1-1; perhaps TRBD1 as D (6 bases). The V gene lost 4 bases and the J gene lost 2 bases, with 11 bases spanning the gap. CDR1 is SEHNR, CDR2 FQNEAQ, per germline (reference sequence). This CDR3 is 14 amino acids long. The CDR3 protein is CASSSRTVNTEAFF. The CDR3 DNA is TGTGCCAGCAGCTCACGGACAGTAAACACTGAAGCTTTCTTT.

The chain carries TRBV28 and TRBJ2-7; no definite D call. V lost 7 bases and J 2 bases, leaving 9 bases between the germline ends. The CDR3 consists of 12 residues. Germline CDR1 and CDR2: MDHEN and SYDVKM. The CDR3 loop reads CASNRSPYEQYF. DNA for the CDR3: TGTGCCAGCAACAGATCACCCTACGAGCAGTACTTC.

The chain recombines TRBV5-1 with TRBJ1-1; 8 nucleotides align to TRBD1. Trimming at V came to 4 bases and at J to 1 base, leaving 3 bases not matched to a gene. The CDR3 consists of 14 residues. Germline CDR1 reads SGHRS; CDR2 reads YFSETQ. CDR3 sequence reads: CASSGGTGNTEAFF. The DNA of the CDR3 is TGCGCCAGCAGCGGTGGGACAGGGAACACTGAAGCTTTCTTT.

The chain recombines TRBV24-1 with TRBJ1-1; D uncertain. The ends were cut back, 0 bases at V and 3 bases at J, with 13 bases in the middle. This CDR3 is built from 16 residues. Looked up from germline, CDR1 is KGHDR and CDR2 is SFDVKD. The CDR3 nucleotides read TGTGCCACCAGTGATTTGCTCTGGGGTAAGGACACTGAAGCTTTCTTT. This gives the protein CATSDLLWGKDTEAFF.

CDR3 sequence reads: CASSAIGSLRDYLSEQYF. For the CDR3, the DNA is TGTGCCAGCAGTGCTATAGGTTCCCTTCGGGACTATCTTTCCGAGCAGTACTTC. The V and J genes are TRBV2 and TRBJ2-7; 7 nucleotides line up with TRBD2. Germline V gene sequence: CDR1 SNHLY, CDR2 FYNNEI. CDR3 size: 18 residues. The J segment lost 6 bases and the V segment lost 4 bases, leaving 21 bases of the junction unmatched.

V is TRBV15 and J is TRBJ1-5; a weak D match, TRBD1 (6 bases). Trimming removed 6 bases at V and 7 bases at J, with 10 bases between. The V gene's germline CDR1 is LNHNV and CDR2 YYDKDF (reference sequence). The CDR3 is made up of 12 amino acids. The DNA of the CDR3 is TGTGCCACCAGTCCCAGGGGACAGCCCCAGCATTTT. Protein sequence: CATSPRGQPQHF.

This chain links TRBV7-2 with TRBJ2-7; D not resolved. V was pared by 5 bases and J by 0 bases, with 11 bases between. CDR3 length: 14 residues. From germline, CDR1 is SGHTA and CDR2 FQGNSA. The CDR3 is CASSPKKGSYEQYF. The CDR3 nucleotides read TGTGCCAGCAGCCCTAAAAAGGGCTCCTACGAGCAGTACTTC.

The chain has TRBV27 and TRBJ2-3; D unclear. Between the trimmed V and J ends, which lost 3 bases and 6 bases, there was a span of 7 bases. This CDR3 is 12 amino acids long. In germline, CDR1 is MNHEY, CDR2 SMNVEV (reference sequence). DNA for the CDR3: TGTGCCAGCAGTTTTAAGTTGGATACGCAGTATTTT. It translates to CASSFKLDTQYF.

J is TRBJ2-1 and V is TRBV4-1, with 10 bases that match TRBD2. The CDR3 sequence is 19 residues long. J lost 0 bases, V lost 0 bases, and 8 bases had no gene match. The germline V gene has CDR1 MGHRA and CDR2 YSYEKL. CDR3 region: CASSQDPGTSEASYNEQFF. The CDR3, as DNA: TGCGCCAGCAGCCAAGATCCTGGGACTAGCGAGGCCTCCTACAATGAGCAGTTCTTC.

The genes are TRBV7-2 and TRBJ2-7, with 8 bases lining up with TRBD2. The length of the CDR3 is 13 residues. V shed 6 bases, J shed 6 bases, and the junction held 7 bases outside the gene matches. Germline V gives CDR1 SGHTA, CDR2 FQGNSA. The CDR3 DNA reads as TGTGCCAGCAGAGCGGGAGTTGCTTCCGAGCAGTACTTC. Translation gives CASRAGVASEQYF.

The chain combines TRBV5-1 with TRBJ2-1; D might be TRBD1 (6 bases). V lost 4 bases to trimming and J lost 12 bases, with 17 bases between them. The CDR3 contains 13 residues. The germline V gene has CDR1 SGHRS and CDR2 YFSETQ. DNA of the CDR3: TGCGCCAGCAGCGATACAGGGTCCCTTGGGCAGTTCTTC. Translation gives CASSDTGSLGQFF.

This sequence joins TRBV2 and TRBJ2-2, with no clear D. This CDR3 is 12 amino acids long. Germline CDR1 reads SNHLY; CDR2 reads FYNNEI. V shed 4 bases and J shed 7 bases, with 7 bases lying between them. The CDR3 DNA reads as TGTGCCAGCAGTGTTGTGGTCGGGGAGCTGTTTTTT. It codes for CASSVVVGELFF.

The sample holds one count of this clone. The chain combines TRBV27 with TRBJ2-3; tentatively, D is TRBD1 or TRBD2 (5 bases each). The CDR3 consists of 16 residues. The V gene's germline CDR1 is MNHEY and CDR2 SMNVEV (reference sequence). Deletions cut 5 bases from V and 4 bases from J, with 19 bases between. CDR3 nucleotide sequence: TGTGCCAGCAGTCAGAGGGACCTCGATAGGTCAGATACGCAGTATTTT. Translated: CASSQRDLDRSDTQYF.

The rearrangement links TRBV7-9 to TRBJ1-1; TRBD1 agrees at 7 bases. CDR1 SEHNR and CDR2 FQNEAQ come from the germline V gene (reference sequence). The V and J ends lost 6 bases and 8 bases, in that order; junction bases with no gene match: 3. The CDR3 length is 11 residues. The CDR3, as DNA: TGTGCCAGCAGTCGGGACAGCGAAGCTTTCTTT. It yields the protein CASSRDSEAFF.

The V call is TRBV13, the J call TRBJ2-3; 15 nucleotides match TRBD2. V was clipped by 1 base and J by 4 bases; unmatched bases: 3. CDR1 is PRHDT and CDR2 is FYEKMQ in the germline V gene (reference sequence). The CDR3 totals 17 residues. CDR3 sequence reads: CASSLVGLAGGPDTQYF. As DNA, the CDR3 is TGTGCCAGCAGCTTAGTGGGACTAGCGGGAGGCCCAGATACGCAGTATTTT.

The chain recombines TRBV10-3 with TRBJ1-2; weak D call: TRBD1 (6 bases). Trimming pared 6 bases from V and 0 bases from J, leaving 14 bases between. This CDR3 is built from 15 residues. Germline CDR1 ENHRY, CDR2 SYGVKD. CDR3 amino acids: CAISGTSRSNYGYTF. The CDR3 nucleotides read TGTGCCATCAGCGGGACATCAAGATCTAACTATGGCTACACCTTC.

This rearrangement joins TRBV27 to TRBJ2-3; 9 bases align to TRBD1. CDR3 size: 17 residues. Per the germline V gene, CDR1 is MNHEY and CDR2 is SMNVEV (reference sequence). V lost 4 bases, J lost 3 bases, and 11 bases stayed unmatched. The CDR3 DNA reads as TGTGCCAGCAGTTCGGCCCTTCGACAGGGGGGGACAGATACGCAGTATTTT. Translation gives CASSSALRQGGTDTQYF.

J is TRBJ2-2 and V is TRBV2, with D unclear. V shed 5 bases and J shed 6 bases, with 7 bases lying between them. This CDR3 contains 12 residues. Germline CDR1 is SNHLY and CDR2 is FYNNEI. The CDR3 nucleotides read TGTGCCAGCAGTTCCGACCCCGGGGAGCTGTTTTTT. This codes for CASSSDPGELFF.

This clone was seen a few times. The CDR3 protein is CSASRGGNYNQPQHF. CDR3 DNA sequence: TGCAGTGCTAGTAGGGGGGGAAATTACAATCAGCCCCAGCATTTT. The chain is built from TRBV20-1 and TRBJ1-5; a possible D gene is TRBD1 (6 bases). The ends were cut back, 3 bases at V and 3 bases at J, with 15 bases in the middle. Germline V CDR1 and CDR2: DFQATT, SNEGSKA (reference sequence). The CDR3 runs to 15 residues.